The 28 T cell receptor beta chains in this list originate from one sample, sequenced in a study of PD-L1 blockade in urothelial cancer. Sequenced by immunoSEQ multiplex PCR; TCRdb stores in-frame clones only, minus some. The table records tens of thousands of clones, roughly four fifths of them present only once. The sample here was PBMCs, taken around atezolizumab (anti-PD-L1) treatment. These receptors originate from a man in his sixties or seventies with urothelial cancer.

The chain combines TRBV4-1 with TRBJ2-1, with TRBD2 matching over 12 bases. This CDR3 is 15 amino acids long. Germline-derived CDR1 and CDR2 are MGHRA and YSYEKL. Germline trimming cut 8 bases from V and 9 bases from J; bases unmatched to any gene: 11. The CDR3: CASSRLAGEGGEQFF. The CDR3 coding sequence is TGCGCCAGCTCGCGACTAGCGGGAGAGGGGGGTGAGCAGTTCTTC.

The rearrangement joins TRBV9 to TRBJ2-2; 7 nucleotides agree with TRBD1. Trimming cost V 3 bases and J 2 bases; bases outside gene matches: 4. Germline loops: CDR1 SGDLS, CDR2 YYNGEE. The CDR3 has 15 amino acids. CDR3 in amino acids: CASSAGGSNTGELFF. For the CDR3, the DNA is TGTGCCAGCAGCGCAGGGGGTTCCAACACCGGGGAGCTGTTTTTT.

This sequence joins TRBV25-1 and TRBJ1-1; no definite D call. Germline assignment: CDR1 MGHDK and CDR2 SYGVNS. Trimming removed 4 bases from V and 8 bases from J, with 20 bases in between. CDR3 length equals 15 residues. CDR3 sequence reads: CASSGGGLGSREAFF. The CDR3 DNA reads TGTGCCAGCAGTGGTGGAGGGCTGGGGTCGAGAGAAGCTTTCTTT. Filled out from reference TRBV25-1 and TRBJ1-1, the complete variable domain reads EADIYQTPRYLVIGTGKKITLECSQTMGHDKMYWYQQDPGMELHLIHYSYGVNSTEKGDLSSESTVSRIRTEHFPLTLESARPSHTSQYLCASSGGGLGSREAFFGQGTRLTVV.

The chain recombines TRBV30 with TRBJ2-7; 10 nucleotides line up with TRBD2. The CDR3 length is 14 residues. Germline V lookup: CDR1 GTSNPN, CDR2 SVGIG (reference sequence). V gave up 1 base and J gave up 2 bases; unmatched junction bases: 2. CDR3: CAWSGTSGTYEQYF. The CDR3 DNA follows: TGTGCCTGGAGTGGAACTAGCGGGACCTACGAGCAGTACTTC.

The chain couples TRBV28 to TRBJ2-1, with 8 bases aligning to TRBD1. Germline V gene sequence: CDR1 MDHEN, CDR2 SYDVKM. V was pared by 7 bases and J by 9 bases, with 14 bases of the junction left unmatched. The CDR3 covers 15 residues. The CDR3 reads CASIIGQGAGFEQFF. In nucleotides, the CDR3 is TGTGCCAGCATAATCGGGCAGGGGGCCGGTTTTGAGCAGTTCTTC.

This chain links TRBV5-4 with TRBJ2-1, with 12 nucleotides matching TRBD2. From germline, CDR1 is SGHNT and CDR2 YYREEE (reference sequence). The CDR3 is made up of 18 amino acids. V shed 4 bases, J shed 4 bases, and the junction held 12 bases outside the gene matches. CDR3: CASSPRPRGLAGYNEQFF. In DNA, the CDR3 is TGTGCCAGCAGCCCTAGGCCCCGGGGACTAGCGGGTTACAATGAGCAGTTCTTC.

In DNA form, the CDR3 reads TGTGCCAGCAGTGACGAGGACTACGCTGAAGCTTTCTTT. Translating gives CASSDEDYAEAFF. The chain is built from TRBV2 and TRBJ1-1; D ambiguous. CDR3 length equals 13 residues. Germline V gives CDR1 SNHLY, CDR2 FYNNEI. V was trimmed by 3 bases and J by 6 bases, leaving 11 bases between them.

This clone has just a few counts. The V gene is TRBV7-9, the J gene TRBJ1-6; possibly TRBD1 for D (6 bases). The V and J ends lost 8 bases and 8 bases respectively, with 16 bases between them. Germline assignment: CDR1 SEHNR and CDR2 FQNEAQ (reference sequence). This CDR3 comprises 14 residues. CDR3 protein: CASGGAEGYSPLHF. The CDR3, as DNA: TGTGCCAGCGGGGGGGCCGAGGGTTATTCACCCCTCCACTTT.

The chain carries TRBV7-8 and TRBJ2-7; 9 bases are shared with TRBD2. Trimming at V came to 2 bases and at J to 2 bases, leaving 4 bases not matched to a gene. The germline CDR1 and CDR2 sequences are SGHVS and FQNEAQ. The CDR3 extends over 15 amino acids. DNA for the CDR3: TGTGCCAGCAGCTTACCTAGCGGGACTACCTACGAGCAGTACTTC. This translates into CASSLPSGTTYEQYF.

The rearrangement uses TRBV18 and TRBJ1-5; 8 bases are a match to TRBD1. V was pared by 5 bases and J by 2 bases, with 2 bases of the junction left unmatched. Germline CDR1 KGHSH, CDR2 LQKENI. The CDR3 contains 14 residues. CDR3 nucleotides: TGTGCCAGCTCAATGGGACAGGGCAATCAGCCCCAGCATTTT. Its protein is CASSMGQGNQPQHF.

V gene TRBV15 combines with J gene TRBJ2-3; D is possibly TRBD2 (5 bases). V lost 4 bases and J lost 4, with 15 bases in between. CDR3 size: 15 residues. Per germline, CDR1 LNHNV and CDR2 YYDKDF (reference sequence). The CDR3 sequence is CATSTPGWGADTQYF. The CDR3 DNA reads TGTGCCACCAGCACCCCGGGATGGGGAGCAGATACGCAGTATTTT.

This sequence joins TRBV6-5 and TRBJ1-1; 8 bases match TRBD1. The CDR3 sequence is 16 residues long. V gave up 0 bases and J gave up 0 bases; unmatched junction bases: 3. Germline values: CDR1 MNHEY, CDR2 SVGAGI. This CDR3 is CASSYSTGAMNTEAFF. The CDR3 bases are TGTGCCAGCAGTTACTCGACAGGGGCCATGAACACTGAAGCTTTCTTT.

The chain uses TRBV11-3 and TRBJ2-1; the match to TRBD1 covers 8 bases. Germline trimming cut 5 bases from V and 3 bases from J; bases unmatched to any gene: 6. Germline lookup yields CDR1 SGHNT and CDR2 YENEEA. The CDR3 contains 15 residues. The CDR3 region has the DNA TGTGCCAGCAGCGCACGACAGGGGTACTACAATGAGCAGTTCTTC. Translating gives CASSARQGYYNEQFF.

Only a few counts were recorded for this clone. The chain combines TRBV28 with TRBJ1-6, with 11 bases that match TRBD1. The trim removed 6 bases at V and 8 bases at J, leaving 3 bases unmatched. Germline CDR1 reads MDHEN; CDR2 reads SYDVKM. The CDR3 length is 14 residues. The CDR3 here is CASRPGQGDSPLHF. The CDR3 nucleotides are TGTGCCAGCAGGCCGGGACAGGGGGATTCACCCCTCCACTTT.

CDR3 in DNA: TGTGCCAGCAAAGGGACAGGGGGGATATCCGGCACAGATACGCAGTATTTT. Translation gives CASKGTGGISGTDTQYF. The V gene is TRBV25-1, the J gene TRBJ2-3; 11 bases align to TRBD1. Per the germline V gene, CDR1 is MGHDK and CDR2 is SYGVNS. The J segment lost 1 base and the V segment lost 7 bases, leaving 10 bases of the junction unmatched. The CDR3 runs 17 residues.

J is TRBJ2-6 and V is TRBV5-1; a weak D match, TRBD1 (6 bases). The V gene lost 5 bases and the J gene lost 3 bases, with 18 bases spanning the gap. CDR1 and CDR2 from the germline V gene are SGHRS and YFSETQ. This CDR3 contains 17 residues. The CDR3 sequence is CASRNPGAGGGANVLTF. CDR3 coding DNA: TGCGCCAGCAGGAATCCAGGGGCAGGTGGTGGGGCCAACGTCCTGACTTTC.

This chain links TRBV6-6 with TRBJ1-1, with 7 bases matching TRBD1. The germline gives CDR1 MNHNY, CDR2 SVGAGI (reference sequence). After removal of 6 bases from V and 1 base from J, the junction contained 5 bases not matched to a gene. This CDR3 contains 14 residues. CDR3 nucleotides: TGTGCCAGCAGACCGGGACAGCCGAACACTGAAGCTTTCTTT. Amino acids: CASRPGQPNTEAFF.

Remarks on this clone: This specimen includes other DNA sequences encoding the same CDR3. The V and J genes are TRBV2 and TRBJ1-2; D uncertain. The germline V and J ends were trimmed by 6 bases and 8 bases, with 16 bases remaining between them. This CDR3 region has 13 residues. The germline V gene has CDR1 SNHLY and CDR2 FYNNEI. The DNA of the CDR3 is TGTGCCAGCAGCTTGACTAGCGATCTAGGCTACACCTTC. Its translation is CASSLTSDLGYTF.

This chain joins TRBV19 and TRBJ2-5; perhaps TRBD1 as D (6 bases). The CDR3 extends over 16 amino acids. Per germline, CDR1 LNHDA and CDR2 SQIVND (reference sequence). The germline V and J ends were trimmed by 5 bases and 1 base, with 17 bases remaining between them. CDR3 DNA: TGTGCCAGTAGTGTGGGTCACAGGGCTGTCCAAGAGACCCAGTACTTC. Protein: CASSVGHRAVQETQYF.

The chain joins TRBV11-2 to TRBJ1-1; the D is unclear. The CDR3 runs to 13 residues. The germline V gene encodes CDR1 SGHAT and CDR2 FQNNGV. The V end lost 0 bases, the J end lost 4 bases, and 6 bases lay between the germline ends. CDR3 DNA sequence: TGTGCCAGCAGCTTAGAGGCGGGCACTGAAGCTTTCTTT. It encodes CASSLEAGTEAFF.

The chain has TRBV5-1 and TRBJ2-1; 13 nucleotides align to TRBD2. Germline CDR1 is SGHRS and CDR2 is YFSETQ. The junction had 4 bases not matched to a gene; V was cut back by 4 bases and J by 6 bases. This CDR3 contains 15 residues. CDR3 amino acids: CASSKGLAGVNEQFF. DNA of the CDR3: TGCGCCAGCAGCAAAGGACTAGCGGGGGTCAATGAGCAGTTCTTC.

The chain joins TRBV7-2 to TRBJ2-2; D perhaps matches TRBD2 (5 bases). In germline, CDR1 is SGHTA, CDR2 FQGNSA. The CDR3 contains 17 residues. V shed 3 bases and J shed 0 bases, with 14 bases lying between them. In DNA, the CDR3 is TGTGCCAGCAGCTTTAATGGACCCGGGGCGAACACCGGGGAGCTGTTTTTT. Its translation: CASSFNGPGANTGELFF.

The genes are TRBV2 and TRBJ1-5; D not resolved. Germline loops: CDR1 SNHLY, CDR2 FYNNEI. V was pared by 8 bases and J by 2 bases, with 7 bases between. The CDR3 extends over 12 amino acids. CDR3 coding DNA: TGTGCCAGCTCCTCCGGCAATCAGCCCCAGCATTTT. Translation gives CASSSGNQPQHF.

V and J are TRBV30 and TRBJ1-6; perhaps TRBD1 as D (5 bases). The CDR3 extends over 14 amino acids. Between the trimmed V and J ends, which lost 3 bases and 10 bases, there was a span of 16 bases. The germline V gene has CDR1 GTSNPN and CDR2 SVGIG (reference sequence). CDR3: CAWRLGGVWSPLHF. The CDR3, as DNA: TGTGCCTGGAGACTCGGGGGAGTCTGGTCACCCCTCCACTTT.

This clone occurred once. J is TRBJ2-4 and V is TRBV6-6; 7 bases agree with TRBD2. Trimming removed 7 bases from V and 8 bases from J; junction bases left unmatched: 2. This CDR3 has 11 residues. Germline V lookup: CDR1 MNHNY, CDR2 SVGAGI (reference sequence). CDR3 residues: CASMGGYIQYF. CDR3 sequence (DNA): TGTGCCAGCATGGGGGGGTACATTCAGTACTTC.

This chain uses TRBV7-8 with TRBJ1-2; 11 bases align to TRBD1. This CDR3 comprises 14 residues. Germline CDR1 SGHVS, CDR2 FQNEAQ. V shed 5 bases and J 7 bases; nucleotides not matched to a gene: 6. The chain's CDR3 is CASSTGQGASGYTF. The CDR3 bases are TGTGCCAGCAGCACCGGACAGGGGGCGAGTGGCTACACCTTC.

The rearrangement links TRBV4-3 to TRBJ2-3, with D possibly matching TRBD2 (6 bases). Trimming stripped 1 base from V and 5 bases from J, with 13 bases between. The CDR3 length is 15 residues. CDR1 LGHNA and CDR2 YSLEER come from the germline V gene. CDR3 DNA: TGCGCCAGCAGCCAAGGGATGGGGGGTGAAGATACGCAGTATTTT. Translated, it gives CASSQGMGGEDTQYF.

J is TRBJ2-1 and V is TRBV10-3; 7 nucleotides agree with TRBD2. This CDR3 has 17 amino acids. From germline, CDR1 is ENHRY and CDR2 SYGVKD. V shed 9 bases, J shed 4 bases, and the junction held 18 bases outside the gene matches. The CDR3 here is CAIRGMIGGSGYNEQFF. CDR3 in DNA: TGTGCCATTAGAGGGATGATCGGCGGGAGCGGTTACAATGAGCAGTTCTTC.